The rows below give T cell receptor beta chains drawn from one sample of a study of Ad26.COV2.S vaccination and SARS-CoV-2 variants. TCRdb's copy holds only in-frame clones and misses some; the assay was immunoSEQ multiplex PCR. In the table there are about 400,000 clones, 83% of which are singletons. This sample comprised peripheral blood, obtained in a trial of Ad26.COV2.S vaccine versus placebo. These receptors all come from a person aged 18-60 years who received the Ad26.COV2.S COVID-19 vaccine or a placebo. Each CDR3 is given with its conserved first and last residue. D genes are given only for firm matches. Not all rows give a size; the values are once, few, many and, for expanded clones, a class.

V	size	D	J	CDR3
TRBV7-9	.	.	TRBJ2-3	CASSRKVRVSTDTQYF
TRBV7-2	once	.	TRBJ2-7	CASSLRGVYEQYF
TRBV6-1	few	.	TRBJ1-6	CASSNPGNNSPLHF
TRBV11-1	.	.	TRBJ2-1	CASSLEAYNEQFF
TRBV20-1	.	TRBD1	TRBJ1-1	CSARTGGEAFF
TRBV11-2	.	.	TRBJ2-7	CASSLGQLGYF
TRBV18	.	TRBD1	TRBJ1-5	CASSTRQGTQPQHF
TRBV4-1	once	.	TRBJ1-3	CASSQDGGISGNTIYF
TRBV24-1	.	.	TRBJ2-2	CATSAGRPPNTGELFF
TRBV5-1	.	.	TRBJ2-7	CASSLAPGTGREQYF
TRBV13	once	TRBD1	TRBJ2-1	CASSSRTGGYNEQFF
TRBV19	.	.	TRBJ1-2	CASSILGGTNYGYTF
TRBV19	once	.	TRBJ2-7	CASSPRGPSSRYF
TRBV18	once	TRBD1	TRBJ1-4	CASSPPGQGGEKLFF
TRBV7-2	.	.	TRBJ2-7	CASSLRASLEQYF
TRBV6-4	.	TRBD1	TRBJ1-5	CASNRDRGRHSNQPQHF
TRBV19	once	.	TRBJ2-7	CASSGAYSYEQYF
TRBV6-5	.	.	TRBJ2-5	CASSRDPGETQYF
TRBV24-1	once	.	TRBJ2-2	CAGPVLTGELFF
TRBV4-2	.	TRBD2	TRBJ2-7	CASSWGGYEQYF
TRBV5-1	.	.	TRBJ2-5	CASWDIETQYF
TRBV6-5	.	TRBD1	TRBJ1-1	CASRRTGNTEAFF
TRBV9	.	.	TRBJ1-5	CASSVGSRDNQPQHF
TRBV5-6	.	TRBD1	TRBJ1-2	CASSFRTGMGGYTF
TRBV6-5	.	TRBD1	TRBJ1-2	CASSPGTGYGYTF
TRBV18	.	.	TRBJ1-4	CASSPGGAGEKLFF
TRBV29-1	many	.	TRBJ1-2	CSATIGYGYTF
TRBV4-2	few	TRBD1	TRBJ2-7	CASSQARGQGKYEQYF
TRBV7-9	few	.	TRBJ1-6	CASSSDSSYNSPLHF
TRBV27	.	TRBD2	TRBJ2-1	CASSLSGGEPSYNEQFF
TRBV29-1	.	.	TRBJ1-4	CSCGNNEKLFF
TRBV28	.	TRBD1	TRBJ1-4	CASSEPDRVEKLFF
TRBV7-2	few	.	TRBJ1-5	CASSYGGGQPQHF
TRBV24-1	.	TRBD1	TRBJ2-1	CATSDLTRGNEQFF